This TCR beta chain was profiled in a study of T cells in Graves' hyperthyroidism and ophthalmopathy. Study observations and caveats: Also found in blood were most expanded thyroid clonotypes above 0.001. A model of 13 V-J features distinguished ophthalmopathy from stable hyperthyroidism. Before onset, by a median of about six months, the model predicted ophthalmopathy.

The CDR3 consists of 12 residues. After removal of 5 bases from V and 6 bases from J, the junction contained 4 bases not matched to a gene. Germline-derived CDR1 and CDR2 are SNHLY and FYNNEI. Note on this clonotype: Antigen unknown.

Amplification targeted TCR beta CDR3 regions from RNA transcripts. The HTBI primer set served for first-round RT-PCR of the TCR CDR3. TCRdb fed the multiplex PCR reads into MiXCR, producing one record per CDR3 protein. The data show approximately 870,000 distinct CDR3 sequences, 35% to 45% seen once. V and J are TRBV2 and TRBJ2-7; 7 nucleotides line up with TRBD1. The specimen sequenced was blood. The origin of this receptor is a man younger than 30 with Graves' hyperthyroidism. The CDR3 region has the DNA TGTGCCAGCAGTTTTGAGGGGGCCGAGCAGTACTTC. Protein sequence: CASSFEGAEQYF.